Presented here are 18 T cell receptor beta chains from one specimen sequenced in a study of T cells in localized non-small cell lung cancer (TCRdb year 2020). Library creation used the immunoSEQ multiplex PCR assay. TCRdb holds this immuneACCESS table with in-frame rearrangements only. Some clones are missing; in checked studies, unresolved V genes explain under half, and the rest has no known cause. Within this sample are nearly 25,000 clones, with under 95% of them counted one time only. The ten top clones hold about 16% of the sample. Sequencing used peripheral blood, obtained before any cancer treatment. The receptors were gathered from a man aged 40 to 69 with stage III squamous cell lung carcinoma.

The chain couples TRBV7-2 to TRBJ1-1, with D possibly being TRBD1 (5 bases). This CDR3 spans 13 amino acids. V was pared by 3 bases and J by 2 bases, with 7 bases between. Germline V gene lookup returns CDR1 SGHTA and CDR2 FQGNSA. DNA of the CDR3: TGTGCCAGCAGCTTCAGGGTTAACACTGAAGCTTTCTTT. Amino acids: CASSFRVNTEAFF. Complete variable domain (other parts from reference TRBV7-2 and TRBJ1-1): GAGVSQSPSNKVTEKGKDVELRCDPISGHTALYWYRQSLGQGLEFLIYFQGNSAPDKSGLPSDRFSAERTGGSVSTLTIQRTQQEDSAVYLCASSFRVNTEAFFGQGTRLTVV.

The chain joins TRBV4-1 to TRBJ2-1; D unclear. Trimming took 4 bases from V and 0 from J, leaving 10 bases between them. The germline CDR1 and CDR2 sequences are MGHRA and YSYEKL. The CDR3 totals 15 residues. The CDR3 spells CASSPSLSSYNEQFF. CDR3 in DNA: TGCGCCAGCAGCCCCAGCCTCAGCTCCTACAATGAGCAGTTCTTC.

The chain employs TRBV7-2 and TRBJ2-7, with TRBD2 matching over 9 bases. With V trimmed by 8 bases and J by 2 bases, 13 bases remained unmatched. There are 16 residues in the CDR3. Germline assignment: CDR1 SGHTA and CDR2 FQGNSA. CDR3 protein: CASLEGPGLAAYEQYF. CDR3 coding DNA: TGTGCCAGCCTAGAGGGCCCGGGACTAGCTGCCTACGAGCAGTACTTC.

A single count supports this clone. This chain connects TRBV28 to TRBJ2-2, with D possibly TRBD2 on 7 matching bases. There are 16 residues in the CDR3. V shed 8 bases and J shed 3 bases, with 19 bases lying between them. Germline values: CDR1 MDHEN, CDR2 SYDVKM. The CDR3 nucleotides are TGTGCCAGCTTCCCCTTAGGGGGGGCCTACACCGGGGAGCTGTTTTTT. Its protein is CASFPLGGAYTGELFF.

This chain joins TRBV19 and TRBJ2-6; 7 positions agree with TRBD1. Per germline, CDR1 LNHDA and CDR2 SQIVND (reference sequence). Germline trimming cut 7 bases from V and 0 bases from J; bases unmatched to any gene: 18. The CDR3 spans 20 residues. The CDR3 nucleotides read TGTGCCAGTACCTTACACCCCAGGGGGTCCTCTACCTCTGGGGCCAACGTCCTGACTTTC. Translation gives CASTLHPRGSSTSGANVLTF.

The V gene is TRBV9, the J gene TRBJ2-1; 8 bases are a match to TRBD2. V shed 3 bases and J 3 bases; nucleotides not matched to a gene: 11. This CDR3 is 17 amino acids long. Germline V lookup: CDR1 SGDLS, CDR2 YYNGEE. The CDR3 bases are TGTGCCAGCAGCGGAATTTATGGGCGGGGGGACTACAATGAGCAGTTCTTC. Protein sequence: CASSGIYGRGDYNEQFF.

The CDR3 is CASSTTTSSLEQYF. DNA of the CDR3: TGTGCCAGCAGCACTACGACTAGCTCCCTCGAGCAGTACTTC. The rearrangement links TRBV7-7 to TRBJ2-7; 7 bases match TRBD2. The CDR3 totals 14 residues. CDR1 and CDR2 (germline): SSHAT, FNYEAQ (reference sequence). V trimming: 5 bases; J trimming: 6 bases; junction bases outside the gene matches: 10.

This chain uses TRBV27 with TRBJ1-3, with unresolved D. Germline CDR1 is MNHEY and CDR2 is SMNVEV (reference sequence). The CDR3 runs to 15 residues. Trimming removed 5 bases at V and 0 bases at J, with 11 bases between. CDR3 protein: CASSRGGSSGNTIYF. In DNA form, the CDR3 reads TGTGCCAGCAGTCGCGGCGGAAGCTCTGGAAACACCATATATTTT.

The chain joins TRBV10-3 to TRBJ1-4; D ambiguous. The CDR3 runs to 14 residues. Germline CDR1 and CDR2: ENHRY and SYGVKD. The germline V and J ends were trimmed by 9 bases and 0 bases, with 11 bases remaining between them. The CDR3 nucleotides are TGTGCCATACGGCCCCGGACAACTAATGAAAAACTGTTTTTT. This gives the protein CAIRPRTTNEKLFF.

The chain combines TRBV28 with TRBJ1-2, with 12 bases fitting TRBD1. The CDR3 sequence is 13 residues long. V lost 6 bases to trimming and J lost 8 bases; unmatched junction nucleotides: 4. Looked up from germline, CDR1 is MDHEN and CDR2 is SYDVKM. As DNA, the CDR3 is TGTGCCAGCAGGGGGGACAGGGGGCACGGCTACACCTTC. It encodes CASRGDRGHGYTF.

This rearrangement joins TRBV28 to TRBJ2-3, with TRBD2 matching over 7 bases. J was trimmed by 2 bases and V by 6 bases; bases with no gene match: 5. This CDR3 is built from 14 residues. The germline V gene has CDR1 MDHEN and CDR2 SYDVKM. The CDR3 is CASSVAGITDTQYF. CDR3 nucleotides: TGTGCCAGCAGCGTAGCGGGTATCACAGATACGCAGTATTTT.

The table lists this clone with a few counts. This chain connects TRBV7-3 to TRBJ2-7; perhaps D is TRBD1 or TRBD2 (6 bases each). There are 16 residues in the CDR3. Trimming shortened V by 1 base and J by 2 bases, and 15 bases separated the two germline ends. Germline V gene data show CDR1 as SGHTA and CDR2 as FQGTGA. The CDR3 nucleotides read TGTGCCAGCAGCTTAAGAAGGGGGGACTCACCCTACGAGCAGTACTTC. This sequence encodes CASSLRRGDSPYEQYF. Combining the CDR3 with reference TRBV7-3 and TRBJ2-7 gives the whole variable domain GAGVSQTPSNKVTEKGKYVELRCDPISGHTALYWYRQSLGQGPEFLIYFQGTGAADDSGLPNDRFFAVRPEGSVSTLKIQRTERGDSAVYLCASSLRRGDSPYEQYFGPGTRLTVT.

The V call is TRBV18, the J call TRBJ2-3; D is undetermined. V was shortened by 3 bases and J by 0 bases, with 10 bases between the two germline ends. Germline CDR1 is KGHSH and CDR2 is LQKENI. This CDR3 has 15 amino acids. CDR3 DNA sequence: TGTGCCAGCTCACCCCGCCAGTGGAGCACAGATACGCAGTATTTT. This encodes CASSPRQWSTDTQYF.

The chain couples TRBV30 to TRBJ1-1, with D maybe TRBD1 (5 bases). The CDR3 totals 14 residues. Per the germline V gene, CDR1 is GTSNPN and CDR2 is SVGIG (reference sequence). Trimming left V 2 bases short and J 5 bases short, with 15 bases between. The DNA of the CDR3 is TGTGCCTGGAGTACGGGGCAGTCGTCAACTGAAGCTTTCTTT. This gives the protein CAWSTGQSSTEAFF.

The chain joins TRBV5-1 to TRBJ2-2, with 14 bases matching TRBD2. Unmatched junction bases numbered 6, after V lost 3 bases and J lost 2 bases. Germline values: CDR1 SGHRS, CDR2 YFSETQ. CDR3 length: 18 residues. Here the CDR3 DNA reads TGCGCCAGCAGCTACCGGGGACTAGCGGGGGTTAACACCGGGGAGCTGTTTTTT. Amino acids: CASSYRGLAGVNTGELFF.

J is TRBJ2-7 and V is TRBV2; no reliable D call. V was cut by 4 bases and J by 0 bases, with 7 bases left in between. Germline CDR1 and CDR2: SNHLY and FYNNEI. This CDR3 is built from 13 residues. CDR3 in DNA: TGTGCCAGCAGTGCCCCCAGCTCCTACGAGCAGTACTTC. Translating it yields CASSAPSSYEQYF.

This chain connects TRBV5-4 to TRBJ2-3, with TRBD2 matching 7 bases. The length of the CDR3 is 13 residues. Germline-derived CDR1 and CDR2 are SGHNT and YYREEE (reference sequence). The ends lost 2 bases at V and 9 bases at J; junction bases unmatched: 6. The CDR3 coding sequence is TGTGCCAGCAGCTTACCGCTAGCGGCAACGCAGTATTTT. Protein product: CASSLPLAATQYF.

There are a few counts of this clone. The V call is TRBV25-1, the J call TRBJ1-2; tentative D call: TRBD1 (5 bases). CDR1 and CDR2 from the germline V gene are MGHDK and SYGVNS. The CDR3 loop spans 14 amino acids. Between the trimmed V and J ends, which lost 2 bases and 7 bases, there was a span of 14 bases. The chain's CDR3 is CASSEEGLPGGYTF. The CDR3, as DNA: TGTGCCAGCAGTGAAGAGGGGCTACCTGGTGGCTACACCTTC.